Listed here are 17 T cell receptor beta chains from one sample, sequenced in a study of CD8 T cells in Susac syndrome. With random hexamers, about 0.45 to 1 ug RNA was reverse transcribed. Each CDR3 protein gets one entry after TCRdb re-called the immunoSEQ multiplex PCR reads with MiXCR. The data contain 95,000 to 150,000 distinct CDR3 sequences, 90% to 95% of them singletons. The sample was CD8+ T cells from PBMCs. These receptors were collected from a human donor with Susac syndrome.

The chain is built from TRBV9 and TRBJ1-2, with unresolved D. Trimming stripped 4 bases from V and 5 bases from J, with 15 bases between. The CDR3 runs to 14 residues. Germline CDR1 and CDR2: SGDLS and YYNGEE. This CDR3 is CASSPPDRGYGYTF. In DNA form, the CDR3 reads TGTGCCAGCAGCCCCCCCGATAGAGGGTATGGCTACACCTTC.

This chain joins TRBV6-1 and TRBJ2-3, with D uncertain. The CDR3 has 13 residues. Deletions cut 6 bases from V and 0 bases from J, with 7 bases between. The germline CDR1 and CDR2 sequences are MNHNS and SASEGT. The CDR3: CASRETSTDTQYF. For the CDR3, the DNA is TGTGCCAGCAGGGAGACTAGCACAGATACGCAGTATTTT.

This chain joins TRBV3-1 and TRBJ1-2, with D possibly being TRBD1 (6 bases). The CDR3 is made up of 14 amino acids. V lost 0 bases and J 4 bases, leaving 9 bases between the germline ends. Looked up from germline, CDR1 is LGHDT and CDR2 is YNNKEL (reference sequence). CDR3 nucleotides: TGTGCCAGCAGCCAAGATGCCAGGGGCTATGGCTACACCTTC. The encoded protein is CASSQDARGYGYTF.

This chain links TRBV7-9 with TRBJ2-7; D call uncertain. Germline V gene sequence: CDR1 SEHNR, CDR2 FQNEAQ (reference sequence). The CDR3 consists of 13 residues. V gave up 0 bases and J gave up 5 bases, with 8 bases separating them. The CDR3 coding sequence is TGTGCCAGCAGCTTAGCGGTGCCCCACGAGCAGTACTTC. Its protein product is CASSLAVPHEQYF.

This chain connects TRBV20-1 to TRBJ2-7; weak D call: TRBD1 (6 bases). Germline V gives CDR1 DFQATT, CDR2 SNEGSKA (reference sequence). Deletions cut 3 bases from V and 2 bases from J, with 11 bases between. This CDR3 region has 13 residues. The CDR3 protein is CSASWTDPYEQYF. In DNA, the CDR3 is TGCAGTGCTAGCTGGACAGATCCCTACGAGCAGTACTTC.

A remark on this clonotype: An end of the junction does not agree with germline; a read error may underlie this. This chain connects TRBV7-2 to TRBJ2-3; D may be TRBD2 (6 bases). Germline V CDR1 and CDR2: SGHTA, FQGNSA. This CDR3 has 15 residues. CDR3 amino acids: CASSFGNQASRDWIF. CDR3 nucleotide sequence: TGTGCCAGCAGCTTTGGCAACCAGGCCTCCCGGGACTGGATATTT.

The CDR3, as DNA: TGTGCCACTCCGGGGGGCGGCTATGGCTACACCTTC. Its translation is CATPGGGYGYTF. This sequence joins TRBV19 and TRBJ1-2; a weak D match, TRBD1 (6 bases). This CDR3 has 12 residues. CDR1 is LNHDA and CDR2 is SQIVND in the germline V gene (reference sequence). V was trimmed by 10 bases and J by 4 bases, leaving 13 bases between them. Using reference TRBV19 and TRBJ1-2 for the parts outside the CDR3, the full variable domain is DGGITQSPKYLFRKEGQNVTLSCEQNLNHDAMYWYRQDPGQGLRLIYYSQIVNDFQKGDIAEGYSVSREKKESFPLTVTSAQKNPTAFYLCATPGGGYGYTFGSGTRLTVV.

The CDR3 bases are TGTGCCAGCAGCGGACGGCTAGTTCACGGGGAGCTGTTTTTT. This gives the protein CASSGRLVHGELFF. The V gene is TRBV7-8, the J gene TRBJ2-2; D unresolved. CDR1 SGHVS and CDR2 FQNEAQ come from the germline V gene. The CDR3 runs to 14 residues. The ends were cut back, 5 bases at V and 7 bases at J, with 14 bases in the middle.

This chain uses TRBV9 with TRBJ2-7, with 11 bases lining up with TRBD1. V lost 0 bases, J lost 2 bases, and 7 bases stayed unmatched. This CDR3 comprises 17 residues. Germline V gives CDR1 SGDLS, CDR2 YYNGEE. Written as DNA, the CDR3 is TGTGCCAGCAGCGTAGGCCCGACGGGACAGGGGGCCTACGAGCAGTACTTC. Translated: CASSVGPTGQGAYEQYF.

This rearrangement joins TRBV9 to TRBJ1-2, with TRBD1 matching 7 bases. The CDR3 contains 14 residues. V was clipped by 3 bases and J by 4 bases; unmatched bases: 6. Germline CDR1 reads SGDLS; CDR2 reads YYNGEE. This CDR3 is CASSAGGPGYGYTF. The CDR3 DNA reads TGTGCCAGCAGCGCAGGGGGTCCGGGCTATGGCTACACCTTC.

The V call is TRBV16, the J call TRBJ2-3; D is unresolved. CDR1 is KGHSY and CDR2 is FQNENV in the germline V gene. V lost 3 bases, J lost 0 bases, and 10 bases lay in between. The CDR3 loop spans 15 amino acids. The CDR3 nucleotides read TGTGCCAGCAGCCAGGGAACTACGAGCACAGATACGCAGTATTTT. This translates into CASSQGTTSTDTQYF.

This chain connects TRBV18 to TRBJ2-7, with D perhaps TRBD1 (5 bases). CDR1 and CDR2 from the germline V gene are KGHSH and LQKENI. There are 14 residues in the CDR3. With 0 bases removed from V and 1 base from J, the gap between germline ends came to 7 bases. The CDR3 here is CASSPPDISYEQYF. CDR3 sequence (DNA): TGTGCCAGCTCACCACCGGACATTTCCTACGAGCAGTACTTC.

The V call is TRBV20-1, the J call TRBJ1-3; D is ambiguous. The CDR3 is 13 residues long. CDR1 is DFQATT and CDR2 is SNEGSKA in the germline V gene (reference sequence). Trimming left V 0 bases short and J 3 bases short, with 6 bases between. CDR3: CSARDRYGNTIYF. CDR3 nucleotides: TGCAGTGCTAGAGATCGATATGGAAACACCATATATTTT.

A word on this clonotype: Relative to the germline gene, one junction end is altered; a read error may explain this. CDR3 DNA: TGTGCCAGCAGCCCGGCTACTTCTAAATTCTTC. Translated, it gives CASSPATSKFF. The chain recombines TRBV7-8 with TRBJ1-2; D not resolved. The germline gives CDR1 SGHVS, CDR2 FQNEAQ. This CDR3 has 11 amino acids.

This clonotype was recorded a few times. The chain joins TRBV7-7 to TRBJ2-5, with TRBD2 as a possible D gene (5 bases). The CDR3 is 13 residues long. V shed 8 bases and J shed 1 base, with 11 bases lying between them. Germline values: CDR1 SSHAT, CDR2 FNYEAQ (reference sequence). The DNA for the CDR3 is TGTGCCAGCTCTCAGCGGAGCCAAGAGACCCAGTACTTC. The encoded protein is CASSQRSQETQYF.

This chain links TRBV6-5 with TRBJ2-7; 11 positions match TRBD1. Per the germline V gene, CDR1 is MNHEY and CDR2 is SVGAGI. V was clipped by 2 bases and J by 3 bases; unmatched bases: 0. CDR3 length equals 14 residues. CDR3 sequence reads: CASSYGTGGYEQYF. For the CDR3, the DNA is TGTGCCAGCAGTTACGGGACAGGGGGCTACGAGCAGTACTTC.

The chain recombines TRBV14 with TRBJ1-1; D possibly corresponds to TRBD1 (5 bases). V dropped 4 bases and J dropped 5 bases, with 17 bases sitting between them. From germline, CDR1 is SGHDN and CDR2 FVKESK. This CDR3 region has 15 residues. The CDR3 loop reads CASSPQGGVWTEAFF. Here the CDR3 DNA reads TGTGCCAGCAGCCCTCAGGGTGGGGTGTGGACTGAAGCTTTCTTT.